Listed below are T cell receptor beta chains from one sample, sequenced in a study of cytomegalovirus exposure and HLA in healthy donors. Sequencing was performed with immunoSEQ multiplex PCR; in TCRdb, only in-frame clones are kept and a portion is missing. The sample includes 200,000 to 250,000 clones, about 80% of them seen just once. Sequencing was performed on PBMCs. These receptors were obtained from a young man in good health and CMV-seronegative. CDR3s include the opening cysteine and the closing phenylalanine or tryptophan. The order of the fields is D gene, V gene, clone size, J gene, CDR3 DNA, CDR3 protein. The D gene is left open where the match is weak. The size entry is marked missing in some rows and otherwise reads once, few, many or a size class.

D: .
V: TRBV10-3
size: .
J: TRBJ1-4
DNA: TGTGCCATCAGTGAGTCGCCAGATTCGGAAAAACTGTTTTTT
CDR3: CAISESPDSEKLFF

D: TRBD2
V: TRBV2
size: .
J: TRBJ2-5
DNA: TGTGCCAGCAGAGGGACTAGCGGGAGGAGGGAGACCCAGTACTTC
CDR3: CASRGTSGRRETQYF

D: TRBD1
V: TRBV10-3
size: .
J: TRBJ1-3
DNA: TGTGCCATCAGTGAGTCCGCCGGGACAGGCACTGGAAACACCATATATTTT
CDR3: CAISESAGTGTGNTIYF

D: .
V: TRBV30
size: .
J: TRBJ1-1
DNA: TGTGCCTGGGGGGGACAATTTGGTGAAGCTTTCTTT
CDR3: CAWGGQFGEAFF

D: .
V: TRBV30
size: .
J: TRBJ2-1
DNA: TGTGCCTGGTCTAACAATGAGCAGTTCTTC
CDR3: CAWSNNEQFF

D: .
V: TRBV9
size: .
J: TRBJ2-2
DNA: TGTGCCAGCAGCGTAGCGCAGGGGAAGGGTACCGGGGAGCTGTTTTTT
CDR3: CASSVAQGKGTGELFF

D: TRBD1
V: TRBV4-3
size: few
J: TRBJ1-2
DNA: TGCGCCAGCAGCCAAGCCGGGACAGTAAGCTATGGCTACACCTTC
CDR3: CASSQAGTVSYGYTF

D: TRBD1
V: TRBV27
size: .
J: TRBJ2-1
DNA: TGTGCCAGCAGCTTGGACAGGCAGGGGTCGGCACGCAATGAGCAGTTCTTC
CDR3: CASSLDRQGSARNEQFF

D: TRBD1
V: TRBV27
size: once
J: TRBJ2-2
DNA: TGTGCCAGCAGTTTCCTAGACAGGGTTTTTCGTTCCGGGGAGCTGTTTTTT
CDR3: CASSFLDRVFRSGELFF

D: TRBD1
V: TRBV27
size: .
J: TRBJ2-7
DNA: TGTGCCAGCAGTTTATCTTGGACAGGGGGCCACGAGCAGTACTTC
CDR3: CASSLSWTGGHEQYF

D: .
V: TRBV7-7
size: few
J: TRBJ2-2
DNA: TGTGCTAGCAGCTTAGCGCGCACCGGGGAGCTGTTTTTT
CDR3: CASSLARTGELFF

D: .
V: TRBV10-2
size: .
J: TRBJ1-5
DNA: TGCGCCAGCAGTGTGGGCCAGGGGCGGCAGCCCCAGCATTTT
CDR3: CASSVGQGRQPQHF

D: .
V: TRBV28
size: .
J: TRBJ1-2
DNA: TGTGCCAGCAGCGGGGCGGTAGGAGGGACGCCACTAATTAACTATGGCTACACCTTC
CDR3: CASSGAVGGTPLINYGYTF

D: .
V: TRBV2
size: .
J: TRBJ1-1
DNA: TGTGCCAGCAGTGGCCGGGGAGGAGGGAACACTGAAGCTTTCTTT
CDR3: CASSGRGGGNTEAFF

D: .
V: TRBV19
size: once
J: TRBJ2-1
DNA: TGTGCCAGTAGTCGGGACATCAATGAGCAGTTCTTC
CDR3: CASSRDINEQFF

D: .
V: TRBV7-3
size: .
J: TRBJ2-1
DNA: TGTGCCAGCAGCTTGGGCTACAAAGGGGAAAAAGGTGAGCAGTTCTTC
CDR3: CASSLGYKGEKGEQFF

D: TRBD2
V: TRBV7-6
size: .
J: TRBJ2-1
DNA: TGTGCCAGCACCCTTGGGCGGGAGTCAGATGAGCAGTTCTTC
CDR3: CASTLGRESDEQFF

D: TRBD1
V: TRBV18
size: .
J: TRBJ2-5
DNA: TGTGCCAGCTCAGGACAGGGCAACCAAGAGACCCAGTACTTC
CDR3: CASSGQGNQETQYF

D: .
V: TRBV21-1
size: .
J: TRBJ2-7
DNA: TGTGCCAGCAGCAACCGTACCACAGGGGCAATCTACGAGCAGTACTTC
CDR3: CASSNRTTGAIYEQYF

D: TRBD1
V: TRBV11-3
size: .
J: TRBJ2-1
DNA: TGTGCCAGCAGCCGCGGACAGGGAAACTACAATGAGCAGTTCTTC
CDR3: CASSRGQGNYNEQFF

D: .
V: TRBV19
size: .
J: TRBJ2-7
DNA: TGTGCCAGTAGTCCCCGGACAGGCGGGGACTACGAGCAGTACTTC
CDR3: CASSPRTGGDYEQYF

D: TRBD2
V: TRBV29-1
size: .
J: TRBJ2-1
DNA: TGCAGCGTTGAGACAGACCTGGCGGGAGCAGCCTACAATGAGCAGTTCTTC
CDR3: CSVETDLAGAAYNEQFF

D: .
V: TRBV7-2
size: .
J: TRBJ2-7
DNA: TGTGCCAGCAGCTTAGGAGTTAGCACAGGAGGGGAATCCGAGCAGTACTTC
CDR3: CASSLGVSTGGESEQYF

D: .
V: TRBV9
size: .
J: TRBJ2-7
DNA: TGTGCCAGCAGCGTAGAGGGGTCCTCCTACGAGCAGTACTTC
CDR3: CASSVEGSSYEQYF

D: .
V: TRBV19
size: .
J: TRBJ2-5
DNA: TGTGCCAGTAGCCTGGGCCGGGAGACCCAGTACTTC
CDR3: CASSLGRETQYF

D: .
V: TRBV7-9
size: .
J: TRBJ1-1
DNA: TGTGCCAGCAGAATCTCCACAGGGACTGAAGCTTTCTTT
CDR3: CASRISTGTEAFF

D: TRBD1
V: TRBV6-1
size: .
J: TRBJ2-6
DNA: TGTGCCAGCAGGGGAGACAGGGCTGGGGCCAACGTCCTGACTTTC
CDR3: CASRGDRAGANVLTF

D: .
V: TRBV7-2
size: .
J: TRBJ1-1
DNA: TGTGCCAGCAGCCCACAGGGTTGCGCGGCTTTCTTT
CDR3: CASSPQGCAAFF

D: .
V: TRBV7-2
size: few
J: TRBJ1-6
DNA: TGTGCCAGCAGCTTAAACAGCTTGGGTTCACCCCTCCACTTT
CDR3: CASSLNSLGSPLHF

D: .
V: TRBV7-3
size: .
J: TRBJ2-3
DNA: TGTGCCAGCAGCTTTAATTCCGGTTCTAGCACAGATACGCAGTATTTT
CDR3: CASSFNSGSSTDTQYF

D: .
V: TRBV7-2
size: .
J: TRBJ1-1
DNA: TGTGCCAGCAGCCCTACGACAGGCGACTTTTACACTGAAGCTTTCTTT
CDR3: CASSPTTGDFYTEAFF

D: TRBD1
V: TRBV7-2
size: .
J: TRBJ1-3
DNA: TGTGCCAGCAGCCCGGGACAGGCCGAATACACCATATATTTT
CDR3: CASSPGQAEYTIYF

D: TRBD2
V: TRBV4-2
size: .
J: TRBJ2-7
DNA: TGTGCCAGCAGCCAAAATATAGGGACTAGCGGGAGGTTTAGTTACGAGCAGTACTTC
CDR3: CASSQNIGTSGRFSYEQYF

D: .
V: TRBV11-2
size: .
J: TRBJ1-1
DNA: TGTGCCAGCAGCTTAGCACAGGGTAGGAACACTGAAGCTTTCTTT
CDR3: CASSLAQGRNTEAFF

D: .
V: TRBV30
size: .
J: TRBJ1-6
DNA: TGTGCCTCAAACAGGAAAGGATCACCCCTCCACTTT
CDR3: CASNRKGSPLHF

D: .
V: TRBV27
size: .
J: TRBJ1-2
DNA: TGTGCCAGCAGTTTATCCCCGGCCAAGACAGGCTATGGCTACACCTTC
CDR3: CASSLSPAKTGYGYTF

D: TRBD1
V: TRBV7-9
size: .
J: TRBJ2-7
DNA: TGTGCCAGCAGCTTGTTAGGGACAGGGGCATTTCACGAGCAGTACTTC
CDR3: CASSLLGTGAFHEQYF

D: .
V: TRBV5-4
size: .
J: TRBJ2-5
DNA: TGTGCCAGCAGTTCCCAGCGGGTCCAAGAGACCCAGTACTTC
CDR3: CASSSQRVQETQYF

D: .
V: TRBV6-1
size: .
J: TRBJ1-5
DNA: TGTGCCAGCAGTGAGACCGATCAGGGGTTCAATCAGCCCCAGCATTTT
CDR3: CASSETDQGFNQPQHF

D: TRBD1
V: TRBV19
size: .
J: TRBJ1-4
DNA: TGTGCCAGTAGTATAGAAAACAGGGGATTCGAAAAACTGTTTTTT
CDR3: CASSIENRGFEKLFF

D: .
V: TRBV7-8
size: .
J: TRBJ2-2
DNA: TGTGCCAGCAGCGAGATGGGGGGAATGCCCGGGGAGCTGTTTTTT
CDR3: CASSEMGGMPGELFF

D: .
V: TRBV5-1
size: .
J: TRBJ1-2
DNA: TGCGCCAGCAGCTTGGCTGAGTATGGCTACACCTTC
CDR3: CASSLAEYGYTF

D: .
V: TRBV7-9
size: .
J: TRBJ1-1
DNA: TGTTCCAGCACCACAGGTACAATGGGGGCTTTCTTT
CDR3: CSSTTGTMGAFF

D: TRBD2
V: TRBV27
size: few
J: TRBJ2-1
DNA: TGTGCCAGCAGTTCCGGGACTAGCGCTTACAATGAGCAGTTCTTC
CDR3: CASSSGTSAYNEQFF

D: .
V: TRBV18
size: .
J: TRBJ2-3
DNA: TGTGCCAGCTCACTCTTAGCGGCGCGCACAGATACGCAGTATTTT
CDR3: CASSLLAARTDTQYF

D: .
V: TRBV18
size: few
J: TRBJ2-1
DNA: TGTGCCAGCTCATCTCAGAATGAGCAGTTCTTC
CDR3: CASSSQNEQFF

D: TRBD1
V: TRBV6-1
size: .
J: TRBJ2-7
DNA: TGTGCCAGCAGTGATCTGGACAGGGCCCATGACTACGAGCAGTACTTC
CDR3: CASSDLDRAHDYEQYF

D: .
V: TRBV6-1
size: .
J: TRBJ1-5
DNA: TGTGCCAGCAGTGAAGCTCGGGGAGTCAATCAGCCCCAGCATTTT
CDR3: CASSEARGVNQPQHF

D: TRBD1
V: TRBV6-6
size: .
J: TRBJ2-7
DNA: TGTGCCAGCAGTCTATACAGGGGACCTTCCTACGAGCAGTACTTC
CDR3: CASSLYRGPSYEQYF

D: TRBD1
V: TRBV5-6
size: .
J: TRBJ2-3
DNA: TGTGCCAGCAGCTTGGGCCGGGACAGGGACACAGATACGCAGTATTTT
CDR3: CASSLGRDRDTDTQYF

D: TRBD2
V: TRBV7-6
size: .
J: TRBJ2-1
DNA: TGTGCCAGCAGCTTAGCGACTAGCGGGAGTGGTTCCTACAATGAGCAGTTCTTC
CDR3: CASSLATSGSGSYNEQFF

D: .
V: TRBV6-1
size: .
J: TRBJ1-1
DNA: TGTGCCAGCAGTTTACAGTATAACACTGAAGCTTTCTTT
CDR3: CASSLQYNTEAFF

D: .
V: TRBV27
size: .
J: TRBJ2-1
DNA: TGTGCCAGCAGTTCCTCCGGGACCTACAATGAGCAGTTCTTC
CDR3: CASSSSGTYNEQFF